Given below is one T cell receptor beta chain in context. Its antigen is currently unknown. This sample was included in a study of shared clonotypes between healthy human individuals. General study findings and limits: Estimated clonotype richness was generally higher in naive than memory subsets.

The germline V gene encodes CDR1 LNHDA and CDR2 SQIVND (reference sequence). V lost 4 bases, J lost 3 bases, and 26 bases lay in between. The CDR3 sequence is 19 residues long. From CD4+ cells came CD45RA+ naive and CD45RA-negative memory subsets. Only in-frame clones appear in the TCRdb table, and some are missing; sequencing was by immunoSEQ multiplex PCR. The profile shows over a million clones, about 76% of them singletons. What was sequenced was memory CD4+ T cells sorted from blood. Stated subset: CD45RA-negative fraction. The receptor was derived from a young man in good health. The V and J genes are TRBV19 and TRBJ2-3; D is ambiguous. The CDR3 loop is CASSTNRPLRPKSTDTQYF. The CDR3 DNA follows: TGTGCCAGTAGTACTAATCGGCCGTTACGCCCGAAGAGTACAGATACGCAGTATTTT.